This T cell receptor beta chain originates from a study of regulatory T cells in long-lasting Graves disease. The time point: newly diagnosed GD, antithyroid drugs for less than 3 months. The authors made the TCR library using RNA they extracted from PBMCs. Germline CDR1 reads SNHLY; CDR2 reads FYNNEI. The CDR3 is made up of 14 amino acids. V lost 6 bases and J 2 bases, leaving 14 bases between the germline ends. Sequencing libraries for TCR beta were prepared with iRepertoire HTBI primers and Arm-PCR of CDR3 regions. TCRdb recomputed calls from the multiplex PCR reads with MiXCR, one row per CDR3 protein. The table has 360,000 or so distinct CDR3 sequences, over 15% seen once. This clonotype was counted ten times or more. This sample was also put to use in a study of T cells in Graves' hyperthyroidism and ophthalmopathy.

The origin of this receptor is a man aged 40-49 years with Graves disease. The specimen comprised peripheral blood mononuclear cells (PBMCs), sampled at new diagnosis, from a patient treated with antithyroid drugs. The chain uses TRBV2 and TRBJ2-7, with a weak D call TRBD1 (5 bases). DNA of the CDR3: TGTGCCAGCAGCGAAACGAGACAGCCCTACGAGCAGTACTTC. Translating gives CASSETRQPYEQYF.